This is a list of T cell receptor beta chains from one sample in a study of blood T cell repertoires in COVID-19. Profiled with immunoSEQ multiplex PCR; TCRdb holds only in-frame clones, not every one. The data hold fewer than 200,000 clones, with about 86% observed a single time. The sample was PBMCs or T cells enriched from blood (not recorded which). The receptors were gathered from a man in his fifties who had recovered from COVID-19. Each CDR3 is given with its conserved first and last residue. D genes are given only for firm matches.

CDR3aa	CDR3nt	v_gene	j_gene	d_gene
CATSRGTSGPTDTQYF	TGTGCCACCAGCAGAGGGACTAGCGGGCCCACAGATACGCAGTATTTT	TRBV15	TRBJ2-3	TRBD2
CASSPGTVSPYEQYF	TGTGCCAGCAGCCCCGGGACAGTATCACCCTACGAGCAGTACTTC	TRBV9	TRBJ2-7	TRBD1
CASSGTTGKNSPLHF	TGTGCCAGCAGTGGAACAACAGGGAAGAATTCACCCCTCCACTTT	TRBV28	TRBJ1-6	-
CASSAAGTARQETQYF	TGTGCCAGCAGCGCGGCCGGGACAGCGCGCCAAGAGACCCAGTACTTC	TRBV7-6	TRBJ2-5	TRBD1
CASSTGTGPYGELFF	TGTGCCAGCAGCACAGGGACGGGACCATACGGGGAGCTGTTTTTT	TRBV11-2	TRBJ2-2	-
CASSPGLGSNSPLHF	TGTGCCAGCAGCCCGGGACTGGGGAGTAATTCACCCCTCCACTTT	TRBV5-8	TRBJ1-6	-
CASSPPTSGTDTQYF	TGTGCCAGCAGTCCCCCGACTAGCGGCACAGATACGCAGTATTTT	TRBV27	TRBJ2-3	TRBD2
CARSLDTPRSYEQYF	TGTGCCAGAAGCTTGGACACCCCCCGCTCCTACGAGCAGTACTTC	TRBV5-3	TRBJ2-7	-
CASSLGTLGNTIYF	TGTGCCAGCAGCTTAGGGACACTTGGAAACACCATATATTTT	TRBV7-8	TRBJ1-3	-
CASRTGHDNSPLHF	TGTGCCAGCAGGACAGGGCATGATAATTCACCCCTCCACTTT	TRBV9	TRBJ1-6	TRBD1
CASSQEGAGANVLTF	TGTGCCAGCAGCCAAGAAGGGGCTGGGGCCAACGTCCTGACTTTC	TRBV3-1/TRBV3-2	TRBJ2-6	-
CASSYGQVDTQYF	TGTGCCAGCAGTTACGGGCAGGTGGATACGCAGTATTTT	TRBV6-6	TRBJ2-3	-
CASSSPPGQGATDTQYF	TGTGCCAGCAGCTCACCGCCGGGACAGGGGGCCACAGATACGCAGTATTTT	TRBV9	TRBJ2-3	TRBD1